Below are 2 T cell receptor beta chains sequenced from a single sample in a study of shared clonotypes between healthy human individuals (dated by TCRdb to about 2020). The method behind the library was the immunoSEQ multiplex PCR assay. The table was pulled from immuneACCESS by TCRdb, which kept in-frame rearrangements only. Such tables lose some clones; where checked, under half of the loss comes from unresolved V genes, and the rest has no known cause. The sample data list about 2.4 million clones, and 90% to 95% of these were observed just once. The ten largest clones take up around 0.4% of the sample. The sequencing sample was made of naive CD4+ T cells from PBMCs. The cell subset or site label, as the study defines it: CD45RA+ positively selected. All receptors derive from a man between 18 and 29 years old in good health. Some clones in this sample may be carry-over from other donors' samples.

In its sample, this clone was seen once. This sample also contains other DNA sequences that code for the same CDR3. This rearrangement joins TRBV5-4 to TRBJ2-1, with 13 bases aligning to TRBD2. The V gene's germline CDR1 is SGHNT and CDR2 YYREEE (reference sequence). The CDR3 spans 16 residues. V dropped 4 bases and J dropped 4; count of bases not matched to a gene: 5. CDR3 DNA: TGTGCCAGCAGCGCAGCGGGACTAGCGGGATACAATGAGCAGTTCTTC. Translated, it gives CASSAAGLAGYNEQFF.

V gene TRBV7-3 combines with J gene TRBJ2-1, with D unclear. The CDR3 runs to 13 residues. Germline V lookup: CDR1 SGHTA, CDR2 FQGTGA. V shed 4 bases and J shed 7 bases, with 11 bases lying between them. CDR3 DNA sequence: TGTGCCAGCAGCTCCCGGGCTGGGAATGAGCAGTTCTTC. Amino acids: CASSSRAGNEQFF.